Presented here are 17 T cell receptor beta chains from one specimen sequenced in a study of T cell responses to AZD1222 COVID-19 vaccine. This table comes from immunoSEQ multiplex PCR, and its TCRdb copy is limited to in-frame clones, with some not included. The sample contains 150,000 or so clones, 86% of which appear only once. This specimen was peripheral blood, taken on day 0 of MenACWY control vaccination. The receptors were sampled from an adult in good health.

The chain has TRBV6-5 and TRBJ2-6, with unresolved D. The germline CDR1 and CDR2 sequences are MNHEY and SVGAGI. V was pared by 7 bases and J by 2 bases, with 9 bases between. The CDR3 sequence is 14 residues long. CDR3 nucleotide sequence: TGTGCCAGCAAAAGTGCTCCTGGGGCCAACGTCCTGACTTTC. Residues: CASKSAPGANVLTF.

The chain links TRBV28 to TRBJ2-2; D is possibly TRBD2 (6 bases). CDR3 length: 13 amino acids. Germline CDR1 MDHEN, CDR2 SYDVKM. V was trimmed by 8 bases and J by 8 bases, leaving 15 bases between them. The CDR3 nucleotides are TGTGCCAGCGGATTAGCGGTTTCGGGGGAGCTGTTTTTT. Amino acid sequence: CASGLAVSGELFF.

This clone came up once. This chain links TRBV28 with TRBJ1-6; perhaps TRBD1 as D (5 bases). V gave up 3 bases and J gave up 8 bases, with 17 bases separating them. CDR1 and CDR2 (germline): MDHEN, SYDVKM. The length of the CDR3 is 16 residues. For the CDR3, the DNA is TGTGCCAGCAGTTTGGGACCAGGGTTTAATTATTCACCCCTCCACTTT. Protein product: CASSLGPGFNYSPLHF.

The chain recombines TRBV29-1 with TRBJ1-1; tentative D call: TRBD1 (5 bases). There are 14 residues in the CDR3. V was clipped by 7 bases and J by 1 base, with 16 bases between them. Germline loops: CDR1 SQVTM, CDR2 ANQGSEA. This chain's CDR3 is CSELPRGGNTEAFF. In DNA form, the CDR3 reads TGCAGCGAACTCCCGCGGGGCGGGAACACTGAAGCTTTCTTT.

This chain links TRBV5-1 with TRBJ1-1, with D maybe TRBD1 (5 bases). CDR1 is SGHRS and CDR2 is YFSETQ in the germline V gene. V dropped 4 bases and J dropped 3 bases, with 19 bases sitting between them. The length of the CDR3 is 16 residues. The CDR3 DNA sequence: TGCGCCAGCAGCCCGGGGCATACGCGAAGGGACACTGAAGCTTTCTTT. It is translated as CASSPGHTRRDTEAFF.

The genes are TRBV28 and TRBJ1-1, with no clear D. V shed 2 bases and J shed 10 bases, with 8 bases lying between them. Looked up from germline, CDR1 is MDHEN and CDR2 is SYDVKM. The CDR3 sequence is 11 residues long. The CDR3 DNA reads as TGTGCCAGCAGTTTAAAGGGAAGAGCTTTCTTT. Its protein product is CASSLKGRAFF.

This sequence joins TRBV10-2 and TRBJ1-1; 7 nucleotides agree with TRBD1. Germline trimming cut 5 bases from V and 6 bases from J; bases unmatched to any gene: 0. This CDR3 is 11 amino acids long. Per the germline V gene, CDR1 is WSHSY and CDR2 is SAAADI. CDR3 sequence: CASSQGAEAFF. CDR3 bases: TGCGCCAGCAGTCAGGGGGCTGAAGCTTTCTTT.

The V gene is TRBV6-7, the J gene TRBJ2-2, with D hard to call. TRBV6-7 is identified as an open reading frame with a role that is uncertain. The V end lost 2 bases, the J end lost 4 bases, and 11 bases lay between the germline ends. The CDR3 has 15 residues. CDR3 sequence: CASSYGALSTGELFF. The DNA of the CDR3 is TGTGCCAGCAGTTACGGTGCCTTATCCACCGGGGAGCTGTTTTTT.

J is TRBJ1-2 and V is TRBV5-1; perhaps TRBD1 as D (5 bases). CDR1 and CDR2 from the germline V gene are SGHRS and YFSETQ. The CDR3 loop spans 12 amino acids. The germline V and J ends were trimmed by 7 bases and 4 bases, with 11 bases remaining between them. The CDR3 loop is CASGWTSYGYTF. The CDR3 nucleotides read TGCGCCAGCGGGTGGACATCCTATGGCTACACCTTC.

The V call is TRBV5-1, the J call TRBJ1-2, with D perhaps matching TRBD1 (5 bases). The CDR3 is made up of 13 amino acids. V lost 4 bases and J lost 4, with 11 bases in between. The germline CDR1 and CDR2 sequences are SGHRS and YFSETQ. The CDR3 loop is CASSPTRGYGYTF. The DNA of the CDR3 is TGCGCCAGCAGCCCGACAAGGGGCTATGGCTACACCTTC.

The rearrangement links TRBV6-5 to TRBJ1-5, with 7 bases matching TRBD1. V gave up 2 bases and J gave up 9 bases; unmatched junction bases: 4. The CDR3 consists of 13 residues. The germline gives CDR1 MNHEY, CDR2 SVGAGI. The CDR3 nucleotides are TGTGCCAGCAGTTACAGCAGGGGGGGGCCCCAGCATTTT. Its protein is CASSYSRGGPQHF.

This clone occurred once. This rearrangement joins TRBV6-6 to TRBJ1-5; D is uncertain. V was shortened by 0 bases and J by 3 bases, with 12 bases between the two germline ends. CDR1 and CDR2 (germline): MNHNY, SVGAGI (reference sequence). CDR3 length: 16 residues. The CDR3 nucleotides are TGTGCCAGCAGTTACTCGGGGTCGGGAGTCAATCAGCCCCAGCATTTT. This translates into CASSYSGSGVNQPQHF.

The chain is built from TRBV16 and TRBJ1-3, with TRBD1 as a possible D gene (6 bases). The CDR3 has 16 amino acids. V lost 2 bases, J lost 0 bases, and 11 bases lay in between. Germline lookup yields CDR1 KGHSY and CDR2 FQNENV. The CDR3 DNA is TGTGCCAGCAGCCAAGGCGGGGGCTACTCTGGAAACACCATATATTTT. It encodes CASSQGGGYSGNTIYF.

The chain is built from TRBV7-9 and TRBJ2-1; D gene ambiguous. Germline V gene sequence: CDR1 SEHNR, CDR2 FQNEAQ (reference sequence). Trimming stripped 3 bases from V and 8 bases from J, with 11 bases between. The CDR3 consists of 13 residues. CDR3: CASSFAVSDEQFF. The CDR3 bases are TGTGCCAGCAGCTTTGCAGTATCCGATGAGCAGTTCTTC.

The chain combines TRBV28 with TRBJ2-5, with D possibly being TRBD1 or TRBD2 (5 bases each). Trimming stripped 7 bases from V and 5 bases from J, with 17 bases between. The germline CDR1 and CDR2 sequences are MDHEN and SYDVKM. This CDR3 comprises 14 residues. In nucleotides, the CDR3 is TGTGCCAGCACCTCTCCGGGGCTGGTGGAGACCCAGTACTTC. Translating gives CASTSPGLVETQYF. Supplemented by reference TRBV28 and TRBJ2-5, the full variable domain reads DVKVTQSSRYLVKRTGEKVFLECVQDMDHENMFWYRQDPGLGLRLIYFSYDVKMKEKGDIPEGYSVSREKKERFSLILESASTNQTSMYLCASTSPGLVETQYFGPGTRLLVL.

The rearrangement joins TRBV10-3 to TRBJ1-3; D perhaps matches TRBD1 (5 bases). This CDR3 comprises 14 residues. Between the trimmed V and J ends, which lost 7 bases and 0 bases, there was a span of 10 bases. The germline V gene has CDR1 ENHRY and CDR2 SYGVKD. This CDR3 is CAINPTGSGNTIYF. For the CDR3, the DNA is TGTGCCATCAACCCCACAGGCTCTGGAAACACCATATATTTT.

V and J are TRBV10-3 and TRBJ2-1; D not certain. The CDR3 loop spans 14 amino acids. V gave up 0 bases and J gave up 9 bases, with 12 bases separating them. The V gene's germline CDR1 is ENHRY and CDR2 SYGVKD. CDR3: CAISESIQPSEQFF. The DNA for the CDR3 is TGTGCCATCAGTGAGTCTATACAACCTAGTGAGCAGTTCTTC.